A single sample is the source of the 20 T cell receptor beta chains below, sequenced in a study of neurological immune-mediated disorders. TCRdb called the 5' RACE reads again in MiXCR, with one record for every CDR3 protein. The table shows 77,000 or so distinct CDR3 sequences, with approximately 9.4% occurring only once. The sample comprised PBMCs. The receptors come from a man in his fifties or sixties in good health.

Many counts were recorded for this clonotype. The rearrangement uses TRBV7-2 and TRBJ2-1; a weak D match, TRBD1 (6 bases). V was shortened by 4 bases and J by 7 bases, with 11 bases between the two germline ends. CDR1 is SGHTA and CDR2 is FQGNSA in the germline V gene. The CDR3 extends over 13 amino acids. CDR3 DNA: TGTGCCAGCAGCTGGGAAGGGGGTAATGAGCAGTTCTTC. This sequence encodes CASSWEGGNEQFF.

This clonotype has ten or more counts. The chain uses TRBV6-5 and TRBJ2-1; TRBD2 agrees at 7 bases. With 2 bases clipped from V and 6 bases from J, the junction kept 4 bases outside the gene matches. This CDR3 has 14 residues. Germline CDR1 and CDR2: MNHEY and SVGAGI. In DNA, the CDR3 is TGTGCCAGCAGTTACCGCGGGAGTGTCAATGAGCAGTTCTTC. Protein: CASSYRGSVNEQFF.

This clonotype was seen ten or more times. The chain is built from TRBV7-3 and TRBJ2-1; no clear D. Germline loops: CDR1 SGHTA, CDR2 FQGTGA. The CDR3 is 13 amino acids. The V and J ends lost 0 bases and 10 bases respectively, with 10 bases between them. As DNA, the CDR3 is TGTGCCAGCAGCTTAACGTGGTCCAACGAGCAGTTCTTC. Amino acids: CASSLTWSNEQFF. The variable domain in full, with the rest retrieved from reference TRBV7-3 and TRBJ2-1, is GAGVSQTPSNKVTEKGKYVELRCDPISGHTALYWYRQSLGQGPEFLIYFQGTGAADDSGLPNDRFFAVRPEGSVSTLKIQRTERGDSAVYLCASSLTWSNEQFFGPGTRLTVL.

This clonotype was picked up many times. The chain employs TRBV7-9 and TRBJ2-5, with D possibly TRBD2 on 5 matching bases. The CDR3 contains 12 residues. Trimming took off 5 bases at V and 10 bases at J, with 14 bases between the two ends. Germline V gene lookup returns CDR1 SEHNR and CDR2 FQNEAQ (reference sequence). This chain's CDR3 is CASSRGNVDQYF. CDR3 bases: TGTGCCAGCAGCCGGGGAAACGTGGACCAGTACTTC.

This clonotype has a count of ten or more. The chain uses TRBV4-2 and TRBJ2-5; 9 nucleotides agree with TRBD2. The germline V gene encodes CDR1 LGHNA and CDR2 YNFKEQ. Trimming cost V 6 bases and J 5 bases; bases outside gene matches: 10. The CDR3 sequence is 15 residues long. CDR3: CASSPRGGVVETQYF. DNA for the CDR3: TGTGCCAGCAGTCCGCGCGGGGGGGTAGTGGAGACCCAGTACTTC.

This clonotype has more than one count but fewer than ten. The chain recombines TRBV3-1 with TRBJ2-2; 7 bases align to TRBD2. The CDR3 contains 15 residues. CDR1 is LGHDT and CDR2 is YNNKEL in the germline V gene (reference sequence). Germline trimming cut 4 bases from V and 5 bases from J; bases unmatched to any gene: 7. CDR3 amino acids: CASSPPRGRTGELFF. DNA of the CDR3: TGTGCCAGCAGCCCCCCGCGGGGGAGGACCGGGGAGCTGTTTTTT.

This clonotype was counted at least ten times. The V call is TRBV12-3 or TRBV12-4, the J call TRBJ2-7; 8 bases are shared with TRBD1. The CDR3 contains 13 residues. J was trimmed by 3 bases and V by 6 bases; bases with no gene match: 4. CDR3 in amino acids: CASRKTGVYEQYF. Here the CDR3 DNA reads TGTGCCAGCAGAAAGACAGGGGTCTACGAGCAGTACTTC.

This clonotype was observed many times. The chain carries TRBV29-1 and TRBJ2-7; 13 bases line up with TRBD2. The ends lost 3 bases at V and 0 bases at J; junction bases unmatched: 8. Germline CDR1 and CDR2: SQVTM and ANQGSEA. The CDR3 length is 17 residues. The CDR3 DNA sequence: TGCAGCGTTGAGGTAATCGGACTAGCGGGAGACTCCTACGAGCAGTACTTC. This sequence encodes CSVEVIGLAGDSYEQYF.

This clonotype was found many times. The rearrangement uses TRBV5-1 and TRBJ1-6, with TRBD1 matching over 8 bases. The length of the CDR3 is 16 residues. Germline CDR1 is SGHRS and CDR2 is YFSETQ. The J segment lost 8 bases and the V segment lost 4 bases, leaving 11 bases of the junction unmatched. CDR3 in DNA: TGCGCCAGCAGCGATAATTGGACAGGGAGCGATTCACCCCTCCACTTT. Its protein product is CASSDNWTGSDSPLHF.

This clonotype has ten or more counts. J is TRBJ2-2 and V is TRBV24-1, with TRBD1 matching over 7 bases. With 3 bases clipped from V and 4 bases from J, the junction kept 7 bases outside the gene matches. The CDR3 has 16 amino acids. Germline V CDR1 and CDR2: KGHDR, SFDVKD. Here the CDR3 reads CATSDTGATRTGELFF. The CDR3 DNA follows: TGTGCCACCAGTGATACAGGGGCAACCCGCACCGGGGAGCTGTTTTTT.

This clonotype was seen many times. The chain recombines TRBV5-1 with TRBJ2-1; D gene uncertain. The V and J ends lost 6 bases and 1 base respectively, with 11 bases between them. Germline values: CDR1 SGHRS, CDR2 YFSETQ. The CDR3 runs 14 residues. The CDR3 loop reads CASNLLGSYNEQFF. The DNA for the CDR3 is TGCGCCAGCAACCTGCTGGGGTCCTACAATGAGCAGTTCTTC.

In the case of this clonotype: The CDR3 end shows no conserved phenylalanine or tryptophan, and so a read error is likely. CDR3 protein: CASSEWGTDTQYS. The CDR3 DNA is TGCGCCAGCAGTGAGTGGGGCACAGATACGCAGTATTCT. The V and J genes are TRBV5-1 and TRBJ2-3, with D hard to call. This CDR3 has 13 residues. V lost 5 bases, J lost 1 base, and 8 bases lay in between. Germline CDR1 and CDR2: SGHRS and YFSETQ.

This clonotype was detected many times. V usage is TRBV7-2 and J usage is TRBJ2-7, with a weak D call TRBD2 (7 bases). The V and J ends lost 6 bases and 2 bases respectively, with 17 bases between them. The CDR3 length is 15 residues. Germline values: CDR1 SGHTA, CDR2 FQGNSA. The CDR3 region has the DNA TGTGCCAGCAGTCTCAGAGAGGGGGGGACCTACGAGCAGTACTTC. Amino acids: CASSLREGGTYEQYF.

This clonotype showed up many times. This may be a read error, as it is one base from a much larger clone. The chain joins TRBV29-1 to TRBJ2-2; D possibly uses TRBD1 or TRBD2 (5 bases each). V gave up 8 bases and J gave up 3 bases, with 16 bases separating them. CDR3 length equals 14 residues. Germline CDR1 and CDR2: SQVTM and ANQGSEA. The CDR3, as DNA: TGCAGCATTAACCGGGACGGAGACACCGGGGAGCTGTTTTTT. Its translation is CSINRDGDTGELFF.

In its sample, this clonotype was seen many times. V gene TRBV3-1 combines with J gene TRBJ2-7; possible D gene TRBD1, 6 bases. The CDR3 contains 15 residues. Trimming left V 2 bases short and J 3 bases short, with 14 bases between. From germline, CDR1 is LGHDT and CDR2 YNNKEL (reference sequence). The CDR3 loop reads CASSQKVRGSYEQYF. The CDR3 nucleotides are TGTGCCAGCAGCCAAAAGGTCAGGGGAAGCTACGAGCAGTACTTC.

This clonotype was counted between two and nine times. V is TRBV28 and J is TRBJ1-3; 7 nucleotides match TRBD1. This CDR3 has 15 amino acids. Germline CDR1 is MDHEN and CDR2 is SYDVKM. J gave up 0 bases and V 5 bases, and 4 bases lay outside the gene matches. CDR3 protein: CASSTGTASGNTIYF. As DNA, the CDR3 is TGTGCCAGCAGTACAGGGACAGCCTCTGGAAACACCATATATTTT.

This clonotype was found many times. The J gene is TRBJ2-7, the V gene TRBV6-5, with TRBD1 matching 10 bases. This CDR3 region has 15 residues. The junction had 8 bases not matched to a gene; V was cut back by 6 bases and J by 3 bases. CDR1 is MNHEY and CDR2 is SVGAGI in the germline V gene. This CDR3 reads CASRVPGQGLYEQYF. The CDR3 DNA sequence: TGTGCCAGCAGGGTACCGGGACAGGGGCTCTACGAGCAGTACTTC.

This clonotype was counted between two and nine times. This chain joins TRBV28 and TRBJ1-5; TRBD1 aligns across 8 bases. Germline CDR1 MDHEN, CDR2 SYDVKM. This CDR3 contains 12 residues. Unmatched junction bases numbered 5, after V lost 6 bases and J lost 10 bases. The CDR3 loop reads CASRTGASPQHF. CDR3 coding DNA: TGTGCCAGCAGGACAGGGGCTAGTCCCCAGCATTTT.

This clonotype was counted many times. The chain couples TRBV25-1 to TRBJ1-6; 8 bases line up with TRBD1. This CDR3 spans 15 amino acids. The V segment lost 4 bases and the J segment 10 bases; nucleotides outside the gene matches: 9. Germline V gene data show CDR1 as MGHDK and CDR2 as SYGVNS. The CDR3 DNA follows: TGTGCCAGCAGTGTAACAGGGGGACCCTCGTCACCCCTCCACTTT. It yields the protein CASSVTGGPSSPLHF.

This clonotype came up many times. The chain recombines TRBV10-2 with TRBJ1-2; D unclear. The CDR3 has 13 amino acids. The germline V gene has CDR1 WSHSY and CDR2 SAAADI. V dropped 0 bases and J dropped 3 bases, with 5 bases sitting between them. CDR3: CASSESGYYGYTF. CDR3 DNA sequence: TGCGCCAGCAGTGAGTCAGGGTACTATGGCTACACCTTC.